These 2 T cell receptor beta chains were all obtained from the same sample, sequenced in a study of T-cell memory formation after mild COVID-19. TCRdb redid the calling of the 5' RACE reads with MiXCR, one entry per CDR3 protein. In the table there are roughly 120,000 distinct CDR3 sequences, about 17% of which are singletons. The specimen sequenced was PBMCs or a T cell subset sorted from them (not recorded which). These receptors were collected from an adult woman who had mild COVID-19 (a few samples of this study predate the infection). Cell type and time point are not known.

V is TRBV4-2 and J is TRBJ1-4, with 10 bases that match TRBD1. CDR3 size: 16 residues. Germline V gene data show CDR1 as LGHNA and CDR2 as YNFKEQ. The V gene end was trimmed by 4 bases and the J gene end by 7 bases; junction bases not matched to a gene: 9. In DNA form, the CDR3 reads TGTGCCAGCAGCCCCTCCGCCGGGACAGGGGTTGAAAAACTGTTTTTT. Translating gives CASSPSAGTGVEKLFF.

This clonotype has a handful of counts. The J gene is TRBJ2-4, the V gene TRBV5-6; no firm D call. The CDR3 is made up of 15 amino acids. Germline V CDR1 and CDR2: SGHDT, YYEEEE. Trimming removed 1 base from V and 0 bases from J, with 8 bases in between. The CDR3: CASSLYMVAKNIQYF. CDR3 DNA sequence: TGTGCCAGCAGCTTGTACATGGTAGCCAAAAACATTCAGTACTTC.